What follows are 18 T cell receptor beta chains derived from one specimen sequenced in a study of T cell repertoires in aging, cancer and after chemotherapy (dated by TCRdb to about 2019). Instrument used: Illumina MiSeq. Rearranged TRB sequences spanning V, D and J segments were amplified in a multiplex touch-down PCR with a mixed TRB-A/B primer pool. TCRdb reanalyzed the raw reads on its own, using fastp at Q25 for trimming and MiXCR for clone calling, and kept in-frame beta chains. Rows with a matching CDR3 protein are joined into one entry that keeps the most common DNA and genes. The sample data list about 1,500 distinct CDR3 sequences, and around 38% of these were observed just once. Around two fifths of the sample is held by the ten biggest clonotypes. TCR beta rearrangements were amplified from genomic DNA extracted from peripheral blood rather than from sorted cells or RNA. The sample comprised blood. The receptors shown here come from a human donor with a solid tumor.

The J gene is TRBJ2-7, the V gene TRBV11-2; D remains unclear. The germline V gene has CDR1 SGHAT and CDR2 FQNNGV. The V gene lost 4 bases and the J gene lost 2 bases, with 6 bases spanning the gap. The CDR3 has 12 residues. The CDR3 DNA is TGTGCCAGCAGCTCGGGTACCTACGAGCAGTACTTC. This sequence encodes CASSSGTYEQYF.

This clonotype was seen a handful of times. V gene TRBV12-3 or TRBV12-4 combines with J gene TRBJ2-3; 8 bases match TRBD1. The V segment lost 3 bases and the J segment 8 bases; nucleotides outside the gene matches: 4. The CDR3 has 13 amino acids. This CDR3 reads CASSLTQGGTQYF. As DNA, the CDR3 is TGTGCCAGCAGTTTGACACAGGGGGGTACGCAGTATTTT.

The CDR3 nucleotides read TGTGCCACCAGTGACCGTCGGACTAGCGGGAGTAATGAGCAGTTCTTC. Translating gives CATSDRRTSGSNEQFF. The rearrangement links TRBV24-1 to TRBJ2-1; 13 bases are a match to TRBD2. This CDR3 region has 16 residues. The ends lost 4 bases at V and 7 bases at J; junction bases unmatched: 6. Germline CDR1 KGHDR, CDR2 SFDVKD.

The sample holds a few counts of this clonotype. This sequence joins TRBV30 and TRBJ2-2, with D perhaps TRBD1 or TRBD2 (5 bases each). Per the germline V gene, CDR1 is GTSNPN and CDR2 is SVGIG (reference sequence). V was cut by 4 bases and J by 4 bases, with 16 bases left in between. The CDR3 consists of 15 residues. This CDR3 is CAWIPGPTVTGELFF. The CDR3 nucleotides are TGTGCCTGGATTCCGGGACCGACGGTCACCGGGGAGCTGTTTTTT.

This clonotype was picked up a small number of times. CDR3 protein: CASSTLVAEQFF. In nucleotides, the CDR3 is TGTGCCAGTAGTACCCTAGTAGCGGAGCAGTTCTTC. The chain carries TRBV19 and TRBJ2-1, with TRBD2 as a possible D gene (5 bases). Germline loops: CDR1 LNHDA, CDR2 SQIVND (reference sequence). The CDR3 totals 12 residues. The V end was cut by 4 bases, the J end by 10 bases, with 11 bases between.

This clonotype was seen only a few times. The V call is TRBV27, the J call TRBJ2-1, with 10 positions matching TRBD2. Germline CDR1 and CDR2: MNHEY and SMNVEV (reference sequence). The CDR3 loop spans 15 amino acids. V lost 3 bases and J lost 7; bases outside the gene matches: 6. The CDR3 DNA reads as TGTGCCAGCAGTTTGGGAGCGGGGGGGCTAAATGAGCAGTTCTTC. Encoded protein: CASSLGAGGLNEQFF.

The chain couples TRBV5-1 to TRBJ2-1; the D is unclear. Trimming pared 0 bases from V and 3 bases from J, leaving 13 bases between. CDR1 is SGHRS, CDR2 YFSETQ, per germline. This CDR3 contains 16 residues. Written as DNA, the CDR3 is TGCGCCAGCAGCTTGGAAGTCGTGGGCGGCTACAATGAGCAGTTCTTC. Residues: CASSLEVVGGYNEQFF. Full variable domain (remainder filled in from reference TRBV5-1 and TRBJ2-1): KAGVTQTPRYLIKTRGQQVTLSCSPISGHRSVSWYQQTPGQGLQFLFEYFSETQRNKGNFPGRFSGRQFSNSRSEMNVSTLELGDSALYLCASSLEVVGGYNEQFFGPGTRLTVL.

The CDR3 spells CSAQDPVHTGELFF. For the CDR3, the DNA is TGCAGTGCTCAAGACCCCGTCCACACCGGGGAGCTGTTTTTT. The gene calls are TRBV20-1 and TRBJ2-2; D ambiguous. This CDR3 has 14 residues. V was clipped by 5 bases and J by 3 bases, with 13 bases between them. Per germline, CDR1 DFQATT and CDR2 SNEGSKA (reference sequence).

Comment on this clonotype: At one end the junction does not follow the germline gene, possibly because of a read error. The CDR3 reads CASSRRQGAGTDTQYF. The CDR3, as DNA: TGTGCCAGCAGCCGAAGGCAGGGGGCCGGCACAGATACGCAGTATTTT. J is TRBJ2-3 and V is TRBV5-1, with 8 bases aligning to TRBD1. This CDR3 contains 16 residues. Germline V CDR1 and CDR2: SGHRS, YFSETQ.

In this sample, this clonotype is medium-sized (0.01 to 0.1%). V is TRBV19 and J is TRBJ2-7; 7 bases agree with TRBD1. The length of the CDR3 is 13 residues. The ends lost 7 bases at V and 4 bases at J; junction bases unmatched: 7. Germline V gene data show CDR1 as LNHDA and CDR2 as SQIVND (reference sequence). The CDR3 DNA reads TGTGCCAGTAAAAGTGGGGACAGATACGAGCAGTACTTC. It translates to CASKSGDRYEQYF.

The V call is TRBV7-7, the J call TRBJ2-7, with 8 bases lining up with TRBD2. This CDR3 has 15 amino acids. The trim removed 4 bases at V and 8 bases at J, leaving 13 bases unmatched. Germline assignment: CDR1 SSHAT and CDR2 FNYEAQ (reference sequence). The CDR3 DNA sequence: TGTGCCAGCAGCTCCCAGCGGGGGCGAGAACAAAAGCAGTACTTC. The encoded protein is CASSSQRGREQKQYF. Complete variable domain (other parts from reference TRBV7-7 and TRBJ2-7): GAGVSQSPRYKVTKRGQDVTLRCDPISSHATLYWYQQALGQGPEFLTYFNYEAQPDKSGLPSDRFSAERPEGSISTLTIQRTEQRDSAMYRCASSSQRGREQKQYFGPGTRLTVT.

This clonotype came up a few times. V gene TRBV7-3 combines with J gene TRBJ2-3; TRBD2 aligns across 11 bases. Germline CDR1 and CDR2: SGHTA and FQGTGA. CDR3 length: 16 residues. V was clipped by 1 base and J by 3 bases; unmatched bases: 3. CDR3 in DNA: TGTGCCAGCAGCTTAAGGCTAGCGGGGGGTACAGATACGCAGTATTTT. It encodes CASSLRLAGGTDTQYF.

The CDR3 sequence: CASSYSRVPGRLNEKLFF. In nucleotides, the CDR3 is TGTGCCAGCAGTTACTCGAGGGTCCCGGGGCGACTGAATGAAAAACTGTTTTTT. The chain combines TRBV6-5 with TRBJ1-4, with D possibly matching TRBD1 (5 bases). The CDR3 spans 18 residues. With 0 bases removed from V and 5 bases from J, the gap between germline ends came to 19 bases. Germline V lookup: CDR1 MNHEY, CDR2 SVGAGI.

The CDR3 protein is CASSLAGQGTDTIYF. In DNA, the CDR3 is TGTGCCAGCAGCTTAGCGGGACAGGGTACTGACACCATATATTTT. The gene calls are TRBV11-2 and TRBJ1-3; the match to TRBD1 covers 9 bases. This CDR3 is 15 amino acids long. Germline CDR1 reads SGHAT; CDR2 reads FQNNGV. The V gene end was trimmed by 1 base and the J gene end by 8 bases; junction bases not matched to a gene: 6.

The chain links TRBV6-2 or TRBV6-3 to TRBJ1-2; TRBD1 matches at 9 bases. V gave up 6 bases and J gave up 3 bases; unmatched junction bases: 5. The CDR3 extends over 14 amino acids. Per germline, CDR1 MNHEY and CDR2 SVGEGT. As DNA, the CDR3 is TGTGCCAGCAGGCGGACAGGGGAGTACTATGGCTACACCTTC. The encoded protein is CASRRTGEYYGYTF.

This clonotype was recorded a few times. The chain joins TRBV6-5 to TRBJ2-2; the D gene is possibly TRBD2 (6 bases). The V gene's germline CDR1 is MNHEY and CDR2 SVGAGI. Trimming stripped 4 bases from V and 5 bases from J, with 14 bases between. The length of the CDR3 is 15 residues. For the CDR3, the DNA is TGTGCCAGCAGTTCCATCCCCGGGGGAACCGGGGAGCTGTTTTTT. This codes for CASSSIPGGTGELFF.

The chain recombines TRBV11-2 with TRBJ2-5; D gene unclear. Germline values: CDR1 SGHAT, CDR2 FQNNGV. V lost 5 bases and J 5 bases, leaving 9 bases between the germline ends. CDR3 length equals 12 residues. This CDR3 reads CASSHHRETQYF. As DNA, the CDR3 is TGTGCCAGCAGCCACCACCGGGAGACCCAGTACTTC. Complete variable domain (other parts from reference TRBV11-2 and TRBJ2-5): EAGVAQSPRYKIIEKRQSVAFWCNPISGHATLYWYQQILGQGPKLLIQFQNNGVVDDSQLPKDRFSAERLKGVDSTLKIQPAKLEDSAVYLCASSHHRETQYFGPGTRLLVL.

Relative to its sample, this clonotype is large. The chain employs TRBV19 and TRBJ2-7, with unresolved D. Germline V gene data show CDR1 as LNHDA and CDR2 as SQIVND (reference sequence). CDR3 size: 13 residues. The V gene lost 3 bases and the J gene lost 3 bases, with 9 bases spanning the gap. CDR3 DNA sequence: TGTGCCAGTAGTATCGTCTCGTTCTACGAGCAGTACTTC. Translated, it gives CASSIVSFYEQYF.